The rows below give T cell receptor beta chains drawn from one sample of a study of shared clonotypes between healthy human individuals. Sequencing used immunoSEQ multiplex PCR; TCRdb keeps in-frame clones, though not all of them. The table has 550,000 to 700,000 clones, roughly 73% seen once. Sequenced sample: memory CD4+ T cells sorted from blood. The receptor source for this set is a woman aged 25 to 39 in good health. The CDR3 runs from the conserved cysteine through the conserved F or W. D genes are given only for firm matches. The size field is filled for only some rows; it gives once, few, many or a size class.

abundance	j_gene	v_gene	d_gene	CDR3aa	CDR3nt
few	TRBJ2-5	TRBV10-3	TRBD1	CAVQGAVGEETQYF	TGTGCCGTACAGGGGGCCGTAGGGGAGGAGACCCAGTACTTC
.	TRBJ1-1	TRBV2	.	CASSVGGYTEAFF	TGTGCCAGCAGTGTCGGTGGGTACACTGAAGCTTTCTTT
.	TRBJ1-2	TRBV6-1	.	CASSELQTGPLYGYTF	TGTGCCAGCAGTGAGCTACAGACAGGTCCTCTCTATGGCTACACCTTC
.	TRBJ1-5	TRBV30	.	CAWSAGGGNQPQHF	TGTGCCTGGAGTGCCGGGGGGGGCAATCAGCCCCAGCATTTT
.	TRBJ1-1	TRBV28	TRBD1	CASLGQGANMNTEAFF	TGTGCCAGCCTGGGACAGGGGGCCAACATGAACACTGAAGCTTTCTTT
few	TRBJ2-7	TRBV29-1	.	CSVEDQNRYEQYF	TGCAGCGTTGAAGATCAGAACAGGTACGAGCAGTACTTC
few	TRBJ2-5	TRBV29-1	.	CSVEGGAAETQYF	TGCAGCGTTGAAGGGGGGGCCGCGGAGACCCAGTACTTC
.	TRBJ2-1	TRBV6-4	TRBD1	CASSELDRDRGRFEQFF	TGTGCCAGCAGCGAACTAGACCGGGACAGGGGGCGATTCGAGCAGTTCTTC
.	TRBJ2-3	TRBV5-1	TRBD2	CASHLTSGGDTQYF	TGCGCCAGCCACCTGACTAGCGGAGGAGATACGCAGTATTTT
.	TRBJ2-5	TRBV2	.	CASRRDEETQYF	TGTGCCAGCAGGAGGGACGAAGAGACCCAGTACTTC
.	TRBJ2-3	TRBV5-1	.	CASSFGQTDTQYF	TGCGCCAGCAGCTTTGGACAAACAGATACGCAGTATTTT
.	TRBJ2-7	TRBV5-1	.	CASSLLTQGAAYEQYF	TGCGCCAGCAGCTTGCTGACCCAGGGAGCTGCCTACGAGCAGTACTTC
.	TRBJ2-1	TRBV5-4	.	CASSLVGDNEQFF	TGTGCCAGCAGCTTGGTTGGGGACAATGAGCAGTTCTTC
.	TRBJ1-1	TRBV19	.	CASRPFDRGTEAFF	TGTGCCAGTAGGCCCTTCGACAGAGGGACTGAAGCTTTCTTT
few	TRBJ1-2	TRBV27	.	CASSSIRANYGYTF	TGTGCCAGCAGCTCTATTAGAGCTAACTATGGCTACACCTTC
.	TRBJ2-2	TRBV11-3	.	CASSPGAPSGELFF	TGTGCCAGCAGCCCGGGGGCTCCCTCCGGGGAGCTGTTTTTT
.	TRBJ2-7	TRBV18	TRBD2	CASSQSGLAGSYEQYF	TGTGCCAGCTCACAGTCGGGACTAGCGGGATCCTACGAGCAGTACTTC
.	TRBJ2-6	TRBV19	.	CASSIEGSGANVLTF	TGTGCCAGTAGTATCGAGGGGTCTGGGGCCAACGTCCTGACTTTC
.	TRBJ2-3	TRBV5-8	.	CASSQTTATDSTDTQYF	TGTGCCAGCAGCCAAACGACAGCCACGGATAGCACAGATACGCAGTATTTT
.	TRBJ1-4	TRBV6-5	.	CASRPQQINEKLFF	TGTGCCAGCAGGCCACAGCAGATTAATGAAAAACTGTTTTTT
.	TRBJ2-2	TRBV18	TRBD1	CASSLGQGEAGELFF	TGTGCCAGCTCATTGGGACAGGGAGAGGCCGGGGAGCTGTTTTTT
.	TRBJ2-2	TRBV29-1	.	CSVGGRMNTGELFF	TGCAGCGTTGGTGGGAGGATGAACACCGGGGAGCTGTTTTTT
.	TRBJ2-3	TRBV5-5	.	CASSLFVGTGSTDTQYF	TGTGCCAGCAGCCTGTTTGTCGGGACGGGAAGCACAGATACGCAGTATTTT
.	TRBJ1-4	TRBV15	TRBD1	CATSRTTGMGEKLFF	TGTGCCACCAGCAGGACGACAGGGATGGGTGAAAAACTGTTTTTT
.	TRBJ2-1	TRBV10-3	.	CAISRGGGVYNEQFF	TGTGCCATCTCCCGCGGGGGCGGAGTCTACAATGAGCAGTTCTTC
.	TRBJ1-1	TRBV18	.	CASSPNRDTEAFF	TGTGCCAGCTCACCGAATCGGGACACTGAAGCTTTCTTT
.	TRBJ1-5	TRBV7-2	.	CASSPTGLGDQPQHF	TGTGCCAGCAGCCCAACGGGCCTGGGGGATCAGCCCCAGCATTTT
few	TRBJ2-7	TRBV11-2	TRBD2	CASSRTSGTLYEQYF	TGTGCCAGCAGCAGAACTAGCGGAACCCTCTACGAGCAGTACTTC
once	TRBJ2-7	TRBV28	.	CASKGGGSYEQYF	TGTGCCAGCAAAGGGGGAGGCTCCTACGAGCAGTACTTC
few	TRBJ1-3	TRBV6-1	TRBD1	CASRPGQSSGNTIYF	TGTGCCAGCAGACCGGGACAGAGCTCTGGAAACACCATATATTTT
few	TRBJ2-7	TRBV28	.	CASSLYGIPSEQYF	TGTGCCAGCAGTTTATACGGGATCCCCTCCGAGCAGTACTTC
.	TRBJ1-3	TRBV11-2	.	CASSLGTNGNTIYF	TGTGCCAGCAGCTTAGGGACAAACGGAAACACCATATATTTT
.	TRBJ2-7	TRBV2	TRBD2	CASSEWGTSEQYF	TGTGCCAGCAGTGAATGGGGGACTAGCGAGCAGTACTTC
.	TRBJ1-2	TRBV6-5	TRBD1	CASSTGQGGGYGYTF	TGTGCCAGCAGTACCGGACAGGGCGGGGGGTATGGCTACACCTTC
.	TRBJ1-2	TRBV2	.	CASDDGRGANYGYTF	TGTGCCAGCGATGACGGTAGAGGAGCTAACTATGGCTACACCTTC
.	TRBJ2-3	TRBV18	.	CASSPPPGGDTQYF	TGTGCCAGCTCACCACCCCCCGGGGGAGATACGCAGTATTTT
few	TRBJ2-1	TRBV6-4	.	CASSDSSGNEQFF	TGTGCCAGCAGTGACTCGTCGGGTAATGAGCAGTTCTTC
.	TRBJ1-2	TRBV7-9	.	CASSLEQGKGYTF	TGTGCCAGCAGCTTAGAGCAGGGGAAAGGCTACACCTTC
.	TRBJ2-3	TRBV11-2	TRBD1	CASSFLQGADTQYF	TGTGCCAGCAGCTTTTTACAGGGGGCAGATACGCAGTATTTT
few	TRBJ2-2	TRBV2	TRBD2	CASRPSGANTGELFF	TGTGCCAGCAGGCCTAGCGGTGCGAACACCGGGGAGCTGTTTTTT
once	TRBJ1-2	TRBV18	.	CASSLNLEGAHF	TGTGCCAGCTCACTGAATTTAGAAGGGGCCCACTTC
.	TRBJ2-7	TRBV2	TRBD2	CASTRLAGIYEQYF	TGTGCCAGCACCCGACTAGCGGGGATCTACGAGCAGTACTTC
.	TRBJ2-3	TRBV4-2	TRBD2	CASSQVSGTSTDTQYF	TGTGCCAGCAGCCAAGTCAGCGGGACTAGCACAGATACGCAGTATTTT
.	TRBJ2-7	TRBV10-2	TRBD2	CASLAGGRYEQYF	TGCGCCAGTTTAGCGGGAGGAAGATACGAGCAGTACTTC
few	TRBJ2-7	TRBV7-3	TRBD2	CASSLGLAGYEQYF	TGTGCCAGCAGCTTAGGCCTAGCGGGCTACGAGCAGTACTTC